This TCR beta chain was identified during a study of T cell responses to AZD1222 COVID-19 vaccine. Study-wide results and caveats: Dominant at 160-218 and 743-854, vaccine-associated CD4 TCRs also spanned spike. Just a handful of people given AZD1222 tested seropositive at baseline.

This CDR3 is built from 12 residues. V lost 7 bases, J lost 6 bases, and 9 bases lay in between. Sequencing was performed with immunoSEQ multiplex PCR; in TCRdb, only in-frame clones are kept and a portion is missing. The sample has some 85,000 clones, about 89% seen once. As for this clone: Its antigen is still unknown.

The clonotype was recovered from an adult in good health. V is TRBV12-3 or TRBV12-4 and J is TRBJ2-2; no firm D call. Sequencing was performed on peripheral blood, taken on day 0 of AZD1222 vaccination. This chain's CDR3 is CASNTRPGELFF. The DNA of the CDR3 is TGTGCCAGCAACACGCGGCCCGGGGAGCTGTTTTTT.